These 20 T cell receptor beta chains came from one sample sequenced in a study of T cell responses to AZD1222 COVID-19 vaccine. TCRdb's copy holds only in-frame clones and misses some; the assay was immunoSEQ multiplex PCR. The repertoire holds about 130,000 clones, with 88% as singletons. Material: peripheral blood, obtained on day 0 of AZD1222 vaccination. The receptors were sampled from an adult in good health.

This chain connects TRBV7-3 to TRBJ2-5, with TRBD2 matching 10 bases. J lost 7 bases, V lost 1 base, and 15 bases had no gene match. Germline loops: CDR1 SGHTA, CDR2 FQGTGA. The CDR3 extends over 18 amino acids. The chain's CDR3 is CASSLSPSLAGQNGTQYF. The CDR3, as DNA: TGTGCCAGCAGCTTAAGCCCCTCACTAGCGGGGCAAAATGGGACCCAGTACTTC.

The chain uses TRBV24-1 and TRBJ2-5, with a tentative D call TRBD1 (6 bases). This CDR3 comprises 13 residues. Germline V gene lookup returns CDR1 KGHDR and CDR2 SFDVKD. Trimming shortened V by 6 bases and J by 5 bases, and 12 bases separated the two germline ends. CDR3: CATSPQGRETQYF. In DNA, the CDR3 is TGTGCCACCAGTCCCCAGGGGCGGGAGACCCAGTACTTC.

J is TRBJ1-1 and V is TRBV5-8, with D unclear. With 0 bases removed from V and 4 bases from J, the gap between germline ends came to 4 bases. This CDR3 has 12 amino acids. The germline V gene encodes CDR1 SGHTS and CDR2 YDEGEE. CDR3 DNA sequence: TGTGCCAGCAGCTTGGACGGCACTGAAGCTTTCTTT. Amino acids: CASSLDGTEAFF.

This sequence joins TRBV19 and TRBJ2-1, with D unclear. Trimming removed 0 bases from V and 9 bases from J, with 9 bases in between. The CDR3 covers 13 residues. Germline V gene lookup returns CDR1 LNHDA and CDR2 SQIVND (reference sequence). Here the CDR3 DNA reads TGTGCCAGTAGTATAGAAGGGCCGTTTGAGCAGTTCTTC. The encoded protein is CASSIEGPFEQFF.

V gene TRBV5-1 combines with J gene TRBJ2-3, with 10 bases matching TRBD2. Germline V lookup: CDR1 SGHRS, CDR2 YFSETQ. The J segment lost 0 bases and the V segment lost 3 bases, leaving 7 bases of the junction unmatched. The CDR3 loop spans 17 amino acids. The CDR3 DNA is TGCGCCAGCAGCTCACGTAGCGGGGGGCCGAGCACAGATACGCAGTATTTT. It specifies CASSSRSGGPSTDTQYF.

The V call is TRBV6-5, the J call TRBJ2-2; a weak D match, TRBD2 (5 bases). The CDR3 covers 15 residues. The germline V and J ends were trimmed by 2 bases and 7 bases, with 14 bases remaining between them. The germline V gene has CDR1 MNHEY and CDR2 SVGAGI. CDR3 sequence: CASSYEGRSGGELFF. CDR3 nucleotides: TGTGCCAGCAGTTACGAGGGCAGGTCTGGCGGGGAGCTGTTTTTT.

The chain employs TRBV28 and TRBJ1-1; 9 bases map to TRBD1. The trim removed 4 bases at V and 4 bases at J, leaving 10 bases unmatched. Germline values: CDR1 MDHEN, CDR2 SYDVKM. This CDR3 is 16 amino acids long. The CDR3 spells CASSSVRRQGGTEAFF. The CDR3 coding sequence is TGTGCCAGCAGTTCGGTCCGACGACAGGGGGGCACTGAAGCTTTCTTT.

V and J are TRBV7-9 and TRBJ1-1, with D tentatively TRBD1 (5 bases). This CDR3 spans 16 amino acids. Germline CDR1 reads SEHNR; CDR2 reads FQNEAQ (reference sequence). V dropped 5 bases and J dropped 11 bases, with 27 bases sitting between them. The DNA of the CDR3 is TGTGCCAGCAGCCTAATGAGTATTGGGGCGACGGAGTGGGCTTTCTTT. Protein sequence: CASSLMSIGATEWAFF.

The rearrangement joins TRBV3-1 (or the pseudogene TRBV3-2) to TRBJ1-1, with D perhaps matching TRBD1 (6 bases). Germline V lookup: CDR1 LGHDT, CDR2 YNNKEL (reference sequence). CDR3 length equals 16 residues. V was pared by 0 bases and J by 3 bases, with 14 bases between. The DNA of the CDR3 is TGTGCCAGCAGCCAAGATGTAGGGTGGGGGCACACTGAAGCTTTCTTT. Translating gives CASSQDVGWGHTEAFF.

The V gene is TRBV5-1, the J gene TRBJ2-1; 11 bases match TRBD2. Germline CDR1 is SGHRS and CDR2 is YFSETQ. The J segment lost 8 bases and the V segment lost 0 bases, leaving 7 bases of the junction unmatched. The CDR3 contains 16 residues. The CDR3 sequence: CASSLVPSGGSDEQFF. The DNA for the CDR3 is TGCGCCAGCAGCTTGGTTCCTAGCGGGGGGTCAGATGAGCAGTTCTTC.

This clone has only one observation. The chain couples TRBV7-2 to TRBJ2-2; D perhaps matches TRBD1 (6 bases). Germline lookup yields CDR1 SGHTA and CDR2 FQGNSA. This CDR3 region has 16 residues. V lost 1 base, J lost 4 bases, and 13 bases lay in between. The CDR3 region is CASSLGGQGSTGELFF. DNA of the CDR3: TGTGCCAGCAGCTTAGGGGGGCAGGGGAGCACCGGGGAGCTGTTTTTT.

The V call is TRBV12-5, the J call TRBJ1-6; weak D call: TRBD1 (6 bases). In germline, CDR1 is LGHNT, CDR2 FRNRAP. Between the trimmed V and J ends, which lost 6 bases and 10 bases, there was a span of 13 bases. This CDR3 comprises 13 residues. The CDR3 sequence is CASGPGGASPLHF. The CDR3 nucleotides are TGTGCTAGTGGACCGGGGGGGGCGTCACCCCTCCACTTT.

This rearrangement joins TRBV3-1 (or the pseudogene TRBV3-2) to TRBJ2-7, with unresolved D. The CDR3 is 12 residues long. Germline V lookup: CDR1 LGHDT, CDR2 YNNKEL (reference sequence). V lost 3 bases to trimming and J lost 2 bases, with 5 bases between them. The CDR3 DNA follows: TGTGCCAGCAGCCAGGATCCCTACGAGCAGTACTTC. Its protein product is CASSQDPYEQYF.

The count of this clone is one. This chain uses TRBV6-2 or TRBV6-3 with TRBJ1-6; possibly TRBD1 for D (5 bases). In germline, CDR1 is MNHEY, CDR2 SVGEGT. The CDR3 spans 16 residues. V lost 4 bases to trimming and J lost 0 bases, with 10 bases between them. CDR3 DNA sequence: TGTGCCAGCAGTTCTGACAGCCTCTCCTATAATTCACCCCTCCACTTT. Protein sequence: CASSSDSLSYNSPLHF.

There are a few counts of this clone. The rearrangement links TRBV28 to TRBJ2-1; the D gene is possibly TRBD2 (6 bases). The CDR3 is made up of 20 amino acids. The germline gives CDR1 MDHEN, CDR2 SYDVKM. Trimming cost V 2 bases and J 2 bases, with 25 bases left between them. The CDR3 DNA sequence: TGTGCCAGCAGTTTAGGGCGGGCGCGGGGAGGTACAGAGGCCTACAATGAGCAGTTCTTC. As protein: CASSLGRARGGTEAYNEQFF.

The CDR3 loop is CASSLDYQGAMNTEAFF. In DNA, the CDR3 is TGTGCCAGCAGCTTAGATTACCAGGGGGCCATGAACACTGAAGCTTTCTTT. This chain uses TRBV7-8 with TRBJ1-1; 8 bases are a match to TRBD1. Trimming at V came to 1 base and at J to 0 bases, leaving 7 bases not matched to a gene. The CDR3 consists of 17 residues. Germline lookup yields CDR1 SGHVS and CDR2 FQNEAQ.

V and J are TRBV13 and TRBJ2-2; D possibly matches TRBD1 or TRBD2 (6 bases each). Germline V gives CDR1 PRHDT, CDR2 FYEKMQ (reference sequence). The CDR3 has 15 amino acids. Trimming took off 2 bases at V and 1 base at J, with 8 bases between the two ends. CDR3: CASSLRGRNTGELFF. CDR3 bases: TGTGCCAGCAGCTTACGGGGGCGGAACACCGGGGAGCTGTTTTTT.

The chain employs TRBV6-2 or TRBV6-3 and TRBJ1-6, with TRBD1 matching 7 bases. Germline CDR1 and CDR2: MNHEY and SVGEGT. With 0 bases clipped from V and 4 bases from J, the junction kept 6 bases outside the gene matches. The CDR3 consists of 17 residues. CDR3 DNA: TGTGCCAGCAGTTACTCAAACAGGGGTGGATATAATTCACCCCTCCACTTT. It codes for CASSYSNRGGYNSPLHF.

The chain uses TRBV24-1 and TRBJ2-3, with 9 bases lining up with TRBD1. CDR1 and CDR2 (germline): KGHDR, SFDVKD. With V trimmed by 2 bases and J by 6 bases, 5 bases remained unmatched. The CDR3 totals 15 residues. CDR3 residues: CATSDWDREKDTQYF. The CDR3 DNA follows: TGTGCCACCAGTGATTGGGACAGGGAAAAGGATACGCAGTATTTT.

The genes are TRBV5-1 and TRBJ1-1; a possible D gene is TRBD1 (6 bases). Trimming shortened V by 0 bases and J by 0 bases, and 12 bases separated the two germline ends. Germline lookup yields CDR1 SGHRS and CDR2 YFSETQ. The CDR3 spans 16 residues. The CDR3 bases are TGCGCCAGCAGCTTGGCCGGGGGCGGGATGAACACTGAAGCTTTCTTT. It translates to CASSLAGGGMNTEAFF.